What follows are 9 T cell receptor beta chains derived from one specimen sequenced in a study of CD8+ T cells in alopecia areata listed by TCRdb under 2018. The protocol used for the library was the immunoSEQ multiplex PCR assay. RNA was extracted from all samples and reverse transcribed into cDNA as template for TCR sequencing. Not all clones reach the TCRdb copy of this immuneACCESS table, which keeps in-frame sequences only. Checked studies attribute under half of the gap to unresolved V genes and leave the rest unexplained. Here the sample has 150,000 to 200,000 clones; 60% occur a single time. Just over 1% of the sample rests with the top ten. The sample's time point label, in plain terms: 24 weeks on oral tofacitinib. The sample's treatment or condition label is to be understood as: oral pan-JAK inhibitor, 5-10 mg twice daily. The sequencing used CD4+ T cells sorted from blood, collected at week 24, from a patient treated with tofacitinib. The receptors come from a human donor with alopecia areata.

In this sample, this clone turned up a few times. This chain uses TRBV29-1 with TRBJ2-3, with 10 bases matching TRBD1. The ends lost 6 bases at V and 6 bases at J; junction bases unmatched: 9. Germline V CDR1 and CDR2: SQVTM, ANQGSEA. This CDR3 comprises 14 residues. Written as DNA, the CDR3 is TGCAGCGTGACCAGGACAGGGGGTGCTGATACGCAGTATTTT. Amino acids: CSVTRTGGADTQYF.

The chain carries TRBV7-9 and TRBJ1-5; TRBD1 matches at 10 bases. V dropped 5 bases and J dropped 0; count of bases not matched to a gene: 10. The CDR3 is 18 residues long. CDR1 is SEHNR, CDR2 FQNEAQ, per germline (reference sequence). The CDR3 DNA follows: TGTGCCAGCAGCCCTGGACAGGGGGAACCCAATAGCAATCAGCCCCAGCATTTT. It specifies CASSPGQGEPNSNQPQHF.

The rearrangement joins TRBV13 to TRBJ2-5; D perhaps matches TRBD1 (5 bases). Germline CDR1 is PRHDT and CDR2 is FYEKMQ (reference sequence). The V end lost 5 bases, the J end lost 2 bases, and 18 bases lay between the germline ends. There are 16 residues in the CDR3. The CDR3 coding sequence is TGTGCCAGCAGCCGAACAACAGGAAACCAACAAGAGACCCAGTACTTC. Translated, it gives CASSRTTGNQQETQYF.

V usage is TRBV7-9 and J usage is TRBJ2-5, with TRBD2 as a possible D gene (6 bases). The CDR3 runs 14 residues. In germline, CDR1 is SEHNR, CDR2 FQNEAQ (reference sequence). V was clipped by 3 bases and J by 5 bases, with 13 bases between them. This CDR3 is CASSFRGKGETQYF. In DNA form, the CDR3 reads TGTGCCAGCAGCTTCCGGGGGAAAGGGGAGACCCAGTACTTC.

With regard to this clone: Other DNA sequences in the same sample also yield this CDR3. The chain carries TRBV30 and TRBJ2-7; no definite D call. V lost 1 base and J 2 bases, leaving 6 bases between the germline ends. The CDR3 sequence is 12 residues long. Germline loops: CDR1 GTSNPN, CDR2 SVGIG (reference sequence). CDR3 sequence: CAWSGTPYEQYF. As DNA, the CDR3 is TGTGCCTGGAGTGGAACTCCCTACGAGCAGTACTTC. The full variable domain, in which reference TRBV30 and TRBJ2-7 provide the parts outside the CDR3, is SQTIHQWPATLVQPVGSPLSLECTVEGTSNPNLYWYRQAAGRGLQLLFYSVGIGQISSEVPQNLSASRPQDRQFILSSKKLLLSDSGFYLCAWSGTPYEQYFGPGTRLTVT.

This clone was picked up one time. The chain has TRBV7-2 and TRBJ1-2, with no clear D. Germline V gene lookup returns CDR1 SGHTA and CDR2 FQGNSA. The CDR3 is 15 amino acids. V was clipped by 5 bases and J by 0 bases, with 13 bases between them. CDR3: CASSLNAQANYGYTF. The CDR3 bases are TGTGCCAGCAGCCTAAACGCTCAAGCTAACTATGGCTACACCTTC.

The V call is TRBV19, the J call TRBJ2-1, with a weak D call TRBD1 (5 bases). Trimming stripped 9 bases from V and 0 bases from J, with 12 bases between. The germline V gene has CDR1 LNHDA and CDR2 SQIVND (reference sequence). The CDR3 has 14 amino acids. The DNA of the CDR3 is TGTGCCAGCCGACAGAGGAGCTCCTACAATGAGCAGTTCTTC. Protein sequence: CASRQRSSYNEQFF.

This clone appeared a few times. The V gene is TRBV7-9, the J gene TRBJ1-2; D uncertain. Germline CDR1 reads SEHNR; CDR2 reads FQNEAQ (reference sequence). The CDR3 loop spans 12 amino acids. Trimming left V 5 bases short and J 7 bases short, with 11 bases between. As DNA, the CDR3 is TGTGCCAGCAGCCCGCGAGGGATTGGCTACACCTTC. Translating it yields CASSPRGIGYTF.

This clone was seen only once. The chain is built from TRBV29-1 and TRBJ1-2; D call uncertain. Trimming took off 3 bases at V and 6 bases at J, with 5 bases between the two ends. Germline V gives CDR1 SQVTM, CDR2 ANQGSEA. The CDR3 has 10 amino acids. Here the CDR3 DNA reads TGCAGCGTTGACGGGCATGGCTACACCTTC. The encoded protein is CSVDGHGYTF.